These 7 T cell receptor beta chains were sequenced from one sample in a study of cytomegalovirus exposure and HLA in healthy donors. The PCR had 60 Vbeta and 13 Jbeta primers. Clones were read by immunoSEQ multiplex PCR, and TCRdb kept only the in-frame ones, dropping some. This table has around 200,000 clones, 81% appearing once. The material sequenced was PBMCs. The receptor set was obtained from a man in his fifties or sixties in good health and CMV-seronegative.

The CDR3 DNA sequence: TGTGCCAGTAGTAATCAGGGGGCAGATACGCAGTATTTT. Translated, it gives CASSNQGADTQYF. The chain carries TRBV19 and TRBJ2-3; the match to TRBD1 covers 7 bases. The CDR3 is 13 amino acids. V was pared by 4 bases and J by 4 bases, with 2 bases of the junction left unmatched. Germline V gene sequence: CDR1 LNHDA, CDR2 SQIVND (reference sequence).

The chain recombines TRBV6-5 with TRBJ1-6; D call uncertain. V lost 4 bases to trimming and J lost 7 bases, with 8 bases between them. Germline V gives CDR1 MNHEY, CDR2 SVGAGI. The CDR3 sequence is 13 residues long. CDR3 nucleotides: TGTGCCAGCAGTTTTTCAGCGAATTCACCCCTCCACTTT. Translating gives CASSFSANSPLHF.

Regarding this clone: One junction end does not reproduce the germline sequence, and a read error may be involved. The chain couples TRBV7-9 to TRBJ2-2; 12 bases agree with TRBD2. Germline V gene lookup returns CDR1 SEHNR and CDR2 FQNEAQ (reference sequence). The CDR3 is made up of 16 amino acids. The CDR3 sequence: CSSSSRTSGVNGELFF. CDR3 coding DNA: TGTTCCAGCAGCTCCCGGACTAGCGGGGTTAACGGGGAGCTGTTTTTT.

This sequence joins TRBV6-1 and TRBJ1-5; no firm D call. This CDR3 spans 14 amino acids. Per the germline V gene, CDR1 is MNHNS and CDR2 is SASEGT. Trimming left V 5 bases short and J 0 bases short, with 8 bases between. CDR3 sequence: CASSLEDSNQPQHF. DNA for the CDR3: TGTGCCAGCAGTCTAGAGGATAGCAATCAGCCCCAGCATTTT.

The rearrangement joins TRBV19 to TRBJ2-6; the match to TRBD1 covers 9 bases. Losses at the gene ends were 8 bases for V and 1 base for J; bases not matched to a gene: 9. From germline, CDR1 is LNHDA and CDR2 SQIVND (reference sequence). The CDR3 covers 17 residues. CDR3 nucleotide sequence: TGTGCCAGTGGACCGACAGGGGGTCTGTCTGGGGCCAACGTCCTGACTTTC. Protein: CASGPTGGLSGANVLTF. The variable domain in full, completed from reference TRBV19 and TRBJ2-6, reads DGGITQSPKYLFRKEGQNVTLSCEQNLNHDAMYWYRQDPGQGLRLIYYSQIVNDFQKGDIAEGYSVSREKKESFPLTVTSAQKNPTAFYLCASGPTGGLSGANVLTFGAGSRLTVL.

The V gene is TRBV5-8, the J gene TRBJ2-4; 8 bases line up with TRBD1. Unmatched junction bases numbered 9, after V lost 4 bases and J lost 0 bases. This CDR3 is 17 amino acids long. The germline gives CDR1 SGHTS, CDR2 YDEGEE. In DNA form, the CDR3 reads TGTGCCAGCAGCCGAGGGGACAGGAGGATAGCCAAAAACATTCAGTACTTC. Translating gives CASSRGDRRIAKNIQYF. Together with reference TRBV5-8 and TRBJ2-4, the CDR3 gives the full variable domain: EAGVTQSPTHLIKTRGQQATLRCSPISGHTSVYWYQQALGLGLQFLLWYDEGEERNRGNFPPRFSGRQFPNYSSELNVNALELEDSALYLCASSRGDRRIAKNIQYFGAGTRLSVL.

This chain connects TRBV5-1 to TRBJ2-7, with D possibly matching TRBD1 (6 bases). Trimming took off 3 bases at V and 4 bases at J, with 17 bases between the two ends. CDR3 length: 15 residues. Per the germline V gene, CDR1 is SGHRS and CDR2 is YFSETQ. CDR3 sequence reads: CASSSQGFSQYEQYF. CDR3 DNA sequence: TGCGCCAGCAGCTCGCAGGGGTTTTCCCAATACGAGCAGTACTTC.